This passage covers 23 T cell receptor beta chains from one sample sequenced in a study of T cell repertoires in cytomegalovirus infection. TCRdb itself ran the reads through MiXCR, one entry per CDR3 protein. The data contain hundreds of thousands of distinct CDR3 sequences, around 9.6% of them seen just once; the ten biggest clones take up approximately 2.4%. Source material: PBMCs. All receptors derive from a human donor in good health (CMV status not recorded). Some clones in this sample may be carry-over from other donors' samples.

The chain links TRBV20-1 to TRBJ2-5; D remains ambiguous. Trimming removed 3 bases at V and 4 bases at J, with 12 bases between. There are 13 residues in the CDR3. CDR1 DFQATT and CDR2 SNEGSKA come from the germline V gene (reference sequence). CDR3 residues: CSARGTLAETQYF. Written as DNA, the CDR3 is TGCAGTGCTAGGGGAACGTTGGCAGAGACCCAGTACTTC.

The rearrangement uses TRBV7-6 and TRBJ2-1; 7 bases align to TRBD1. The CDR3 is 13 residues long. The J segment lost 6 bases and the V segment lost 3 bases, leaving 2 bases of the junction unmatched. Germline CDR1 SGHVS, CDR2 FNYEAQ. In DNA form, the CDR3 reads TGTGCCAGCAGCTTGGGACAGCTCAATGAGCAGTTCTTC. Residues: CASSLGQLNEQFF. The whole variable domain, remainder taken from reference TRBV7-6 and TRBJ2-1, is GAGVSQSPRYKVTKRGQDVALRCDPISGHVSLYWYRQALGQGPEFLTYFNYEAQQDKSGLPNDRFSAERPEGSISTLTIQRTEQRDSAMYRCASSLGQLNEQFFGPGTRLTVL.

This clonotype was counted ten times or more. V and J are TRBV7-2 and TRBJ2-2; D unresolved. Germline lookup yields CDR1 SGHTA and CDR2 FQGNSA. V was pared by 2 bases and J by 5 bases, with 9 bases between. The CDR3 covers 14 residues. CDR3: CASSLNGGTGELFF. The CDR3, as DNA: TGTGCCAGCAGCTTAAATGGTGGGACCGGGGAGCTGTTTTTT.

In regard to this clonotype: One base away lies a much larger clone, so this may be a sequencing read error. V and J are TRBV27 and TRBJ1-5, with TRBD1 matching 8 bases. CDR1 is MNHEY, CDR2 SMNVEV, per germline (reference sequence). The length of the CDR3 is 15 residues. Trimming took 6 bases from V and 4 from J; bases not matched to a gene: 8. The CDR3 loop is CASRLLDRENQPQHF. CDR3 nucleotides: TGTGCCAGCAGACTTCTGGACAGGGAAAATCAGCCCCAGCATTTT.

This chain links TRBV29-1 with TRBJ1-3, with TRBD1 as a possible D gene (6 bases). V dropped 4 bases and J dropped 4 bases, with 11 bases sitting between them. Germline V gene lookup returns CDR1 SQVTM and CDR2 ANQGSEA. The CDR3 has 13 amino acids. Here the CDR3 DNA reads TGCAGCGTTGGTTGGACAGCCGGAAACACCATATATTTT. Its translation: CSVGWTAGNTIYF.

This chain links TRBV29-1 with TRBJ1-2; possible D gene TRBD1, 5 bases. V dropped 7 bases and J dropped 4 bases, with 13 bases sitting between them. Germline CDR1 SQVTM, CDR2 ANQGSEA. CDR3 length: 12 amino acids. The CDR3 reads CSASEGTYGYTF. The CDR3 DNA follows: TGCAGCGCTTCTGAGGGGACCTATGGCTACACCTTC.

This clonotype was recorded many times. The chain combines TRBV28 with TRBJ2-6; D remains unclear. With 2 bases removed from V and 2 bases from J, the gap between germline ends came to 4 bases. This CDR3 has 14 residues. Germline values: CDR1 MDHEN, CDR2 SYDVKM. The CDR3: CASSLTAGANVLTF. The CDR3 DNA reads TGTGCCAGCAGTTTAACAGCTGGGGCCAACGTCCTGACTTTC.

In DNA form, the CDR3 reads TGTGCCAGCAGCATCGGACAGGCGGGATCACCCCTCCACTTT. It yields the protein CASSIGQAGSPLHF. The chain combines TRBV5-6 with TRBJ1-6; 7 nucleotides agree with TRBD1. CDR1 and CDR2 from the germline V gene are SGHDT and YYEEEE. This CDR3 is built from 14 residues. The ends lost 4 bases at V and 10 bases at J; junction bases unmatched: 8.

This clonotype was picked up many times. The J gene is TRBJ1-2, the V gene TRBV7-9, with no clear D. The CDR3 sequence is 16 residues long. V lost 0 bases and J lost 8, with 19 bases in between. The germline gives CDR1 SEHNR, CDR2 FQNEAQ (reference sequence). CDR3 protein: CASSLASLEPRGGYTF. The CDR3 nucleotides read TGTGCCAGCAGCTTAGCATCGTTGGAGCCAAGAGGAGGCTACACCTTC. The whole variable domain, remainder taken from reference TRBV7-9 and TRBJ1-2, is DTGVSQNPRHKITKRGQNVTFRCDPISEHNRLYWYRQTLGQGPEFLTYFQNEAQLEKSRLLSDRFSAERPKGSFSTLEIQRTEQGDSAMYLCASSLASLEPRGGYTFGSGTRLTVV.

There are many counts of this clonotype. The rearrangement joins TRBV5-4 to TRBJ2-2; D gene ambiguous. Germline V gene sequence: CDR1 SGHNT, CDR2 YYREEE (reference sequence). The ends were cut back, 0 bases at V and 5 bases at J, with 11 bases in the middle. The CDR3 is 15 amino acids. CDR3 bases: TGTGCCAGCAGCTTGGTGGCGAGCTTGACCGGGGAGCTGTTTTTT. This gives the protein CASSLVASLTGELFF.

This clonotype was seen many times. V usage is TRBV5-6 and J usage is TRBJ1-2; D not resolved. The V gene's germline CDR1 is SGHDT and CDR2 YYEEEE. CDR3 length: 15 amino acids. Trimming removed 1 base from V and 1 base from J, with 11 bases in between. In DNA, the CDR3 is TGTGCCAGCAGCTTGCGGTCTACGGGTAACTATGGCTACACCTTC. Its protein is CASSLRSTGNYGYTF.

This clonotype came up many times. CDR3 protein: CASSPQGRGYTF. For the CDR3, the DNA is TGTGCCAGCAGCCCCCAGGGGAGAGGCTACACCTTC. This chain joins TRBV7-6 and TRBJ1-2; D is possibly TRBD1 (6 bases). Germline values: CDR1 SGHVS, CDR2 FNYEAQ. V was pared by 5 bases and J by 8 bases, with 12 bases between. The CDR3 runs 12 residues. Full variable domain (rest looked up from reference TRBV7-6 and TRBJ1-2): GAGVSQSPRYKVTKRGQDVALRCDPISGHVSLYWYRQALGQGPEFLTYFNYEAQQDKSGLPNDRFSAERPEGSISTLTIQRTEQRDSAMYRCASSPQGRGYTFGSGTRLTVV.

This clonotype showed up many times. The V and J genes are TRBV7-2 and TRBJ2-1; no definite D call. CDR3 length: 13 residues. In germline, CDR1 is SGHTA, CDR2 FQGNSA. Trimming took off 5 bases at V and 6 bases at J, with 11 bases between the two ends. In DNA, the CDR3 is TGTGCCAGCAGCCCCCGGGTTAGCAATGAGCAGTTCTTC. It encodes CASSPRVSNEQFF.

This clonotype was detected many times. The J gene is TRBJ2-5, the V gene TRBV6-1; 9 bases map to TRBD1. Trimming took 5 bases from V and 5 from J; bases not matched to a gene: 6. Germline V gene data show CDR1 as MNHNS and CDR2 as SASEGT. The CDR3 has 14 residues. CDR3 DNA sequence: TGTGCCAGCAGTTGGGACAGGGTGAGGGAGACCCAGTACTTC. It specifies CASSWDRVRETQYF.

Ten or more counts support this clonotype. V is TRBV7-2 and J is TRBJ1-1; no definite D call. CDR1 SGHTA and CDR2 FQGNSA come from the germline V gene. CDR3 size: 15 residues. Trimming shortened V by 6 bases and J by 0 bases, and 14 bases separated the two germline ends. The CDR3 DNA reads TGTGCCAGCAGAATTCGTGGCCTCATGAACACTGAAGCTTTCTTT. Translation: CASRIRGLMNTEAFF.

The sample holds many counts of this clonotype. The chain employs TRBV29-1 and TRBJ2-7; D possibly uses TRBD1 or TRBD2 (5 bases each). Per the germline V gene, CDR1 is SQVTM and CDR2 is ANQGSEA. CDR3 length: 12 amino acids. With 4 bases removed from V and 6 bases from J, the gap between germline ends came to 13 bases. As DNA, the CDR3 is TGCAGCGTTGCTCTAGGGGACGGCGAGCAGTACGTC. Translating gives CSVALGDGEQYV.

At least ten counts were recorded for this clonotype. This chain joins TRBV2 and TRBJ2-3; no definite D call. The CDR3 sequence is 12 residues long. Germline lookup yields CDR1 SNHLY and CDR2 FYNNEI. The V gene lost 3 bases and the J gene lost 6 bases, with 7 bases spanning the gap. The CDR3 DNA sequence: TGTGCCAGCAGTGAGGGATATGATACGCAGTATTTT. This codes for CASSEGYDTQYF. The full variable domain, in which reference TRBV2 and TRBJ2-3 provide the parts outside the CDR3, is EPEVTQTPSHQVTQMGQEVILRCVPISNHLYFYWYRQILGQKVEFLVSFYNNEISEKSEIFDDQFSVERPDGSNFTLKIRSTKLEDSAMYFCASSEGYDTQYFGPGTRLTVL.

This clonotype came up many times. This chain joins TRBV20-1 and TRBJ1-6, with a possible D match to TRBD1 (6 bases). Trimming took 0 bases from V and 9 from J, leaving 15 bases between them. The CDR3 has 15 amino acids. CDR1 is DFQATT, CDR2 SNEGSKA, per germline (reference sequence). DNA for the CDR3: TGCAGTGCTAGAGAGCCAGGGGCCGCAGCTTCACCCCTCCACTTT. Translated: CSAREPGAAASPLHF.

This clonotype was recorded at least ten times. The chain joins TRBV29-1 to TRBJ1-2; D is possibly TRBD1 (6 bases). The CDR3 totals 13 residues. V lost 1 base and J 9 bases, leaving 15 bases between the germline ends. Germline-derived CDR1 and CDR2 are SQVTM and ANQGSEA. The CDR3 nucleotides read TGCAGCGTTGAAGCTCCCCTACAGGGCCGCTACACCTTC. The encoded protein is CSVEAPLQGRYTF.

There are many counts of this clonotype. This chain connects TRBV7-2 to TRBJ2-5; D is ambiguous. The CDR3 is 14 residues long. V was pared by 7 bases and J by 3 bases, with 15 bases between. CDR1 is SGHTA, CDR2 FQGNSA, per germline. As DNA, the CDR3 is TGTGCCAGCATCCTAGTTGGGCCTAAAGAGACCCAGTACTTC. Protein product: CASILVGPKETQYF.

This clonotype was recorded at least ten times. The V and J genes are TRBV4-3 and TRBJ1-5, with D perhaps matching TRBD1 (5 bases). Germline V gene data show CDR1 as LGHNA and CDR2 as YSLEER. Deletions cut 0 bases from V and 0 bases from J, with 15 bases between. The CDR3 runs 18 residues. The CDR3 sequence: CASSQDIQGGTSNQPQHF. For the CDR3, the DNA is TGCGCCAGCAGCCAAGATATTCAGGGAGGTACTAGCAATCAGCCCCAGCATTTT.

The chain carries TRBV18 and TRBJ1-1; D ambiguous. Trimming cost V 0 bases and J 8 bases, with 10 bases left between them. Germline V lookup: CDR1 KGHSH, CDR2 LQKENI. CDR3 length: 13 amino acids. Here the CDR3 DNA reads TGTGCCAGCTCACCACCGCGGCAGATAGAAGCTTTCTTT. It specifies CASSPPRQIEAFF.

This clonotype was counted at least ten times. The chain employs TRBV7-2 and TRBJ1-5; TRBD1 is a possible D gene (6 bases). Germline loops: CDR1 SGHTA, CDR2 FQGNSA. There are 15 residues in the CDR3. V gave up 0 bases and J gave up 4 bases, with 10 bases separating them. Here the CDR3 DNA reads TGTGCCAGCAGCTTAGCGGGGGCCGTAAATCAGCCCCAGCATTTT. Residues: CASSLAGAVNQPQHF.